The 19 T cell receptor beta chains below all came from one sample that was sequenced in a study of cytomegalovirus exposure and HLA in healthy donors. The data were produced by immunoSEQ multiplex PCR, yet TCRdb's version contains in-frame clones alone and is incomplete. In the table there are roughly 190,000 clones, roughly 88% of which are singletons. The material sequenced was PBMCs. The receptors stem from a woman under 30 in good health and CMV-seronegative.

The CDR3 is CASGTSGGRTDTQYF. The CDR3 DNA reads TGTGCCAGCGGAACTAGCGGGGGGCGTACAGATACGCAGTATTTT. The chain carries TRBV5-6 and TRBJ2-3, with 12 bases identical to TRBD2. The J segment lost 3 bases and the V segment lost 7 bases, leaving 6 bases of the junction unmatched. The CDR3 covers 15 residues. Per germline, CDR1 SGHDT and CDR2 YYEEEE.

Only one count was recorded for this clone. The rearrangement links TRBV4-2 to TRBJ2-5; 7 bases fit TRBD2. Trimming at V came to 2 bases and at J to 2 bases, leaving 8 bases not matched to a gene. Germline loops: CDR1 LGHNA, CDR2 YNFKEQ. This CDR3 contains 16 residues. In DNA form, the CDR3 reads TGTGCCAGCAGCCAATTCTTAGCGGGCTTGCAAGAGACCCAGTACTTC. Its translation is CASSQFLAGLQETQYF.

The chain recombines TRBV7-6 with TRBJ1-4, with D possibly TRBD1 on 6 matching bases. The germline CDR1 and CDR2 sequences are SGHVS and FNYEAQ. Trimming shortened V by 1 base and J by 7 bases, and 13 bases separated the two germline ends. This CDR3 has 15 amino acids. DNA for the CDR3: TGTGCCAGCAGCTTAGGCGCAGGGGACCCTGAAAAACTGTTTTTT. This translates into CASSLGAGDPEKLFF.

The genes are TRBV13 and TRBJ2-7; D unclear. The CDR3 contains 14 residues. Trimming pared 2 bases from V and 2 bases from J, leaving 10 bases between. The germline gives CDR1 PRHDT, CDR2 FYEKMQ (reference sequence). The CDR3 DNA follows: TGTGCCAGCAGCTTATTCAACAGCCCCTACGAGCAGTACTTC. Amino acids: CASSLFNSPYEQYF.

This clone has only a few counts. The gene calls are TRBV19 and TRBJ1-5; 7 positions agree with TRBD1. Germline assignment: CDR1 LNHDA and CDR2 SQIVND (reference sequence). V was clipped by 5 bases and J by 5 bases; unmatched bases: 6. There are 14 residues in the CDR3. The CDR3 sequence: CASSGDSNYQPQHF. The CDR3 bases are TGTGCCAGTAGTGGGGACAGTAACTATCAGCCCCAGCATTTT.

The rearrangement uses TRBV29-1 and TRBJ2-7; the match to TRBD1 covers 9 bases. The CDR3 has 13 amino acids. J was trimmed by 4 bases and V by 6 bases; bases with no gene match: 7. The germline CDR1 and CDR2 sequences are SQVTM and ANQGSEA. CDR3 amino acids: CSVPGQGLYEQYF. CDR3 nucleotides: TGCAGCGTACCGGGACAGGGTTTATACGAGCAGTACTTC.

This sequence joins TRBV5-1 and TRBJ2-7, with 9 bases fitting TRBD1. The V and J ends lost 4 bases and 3 bases, in that order; junction bases with no gene match: 11. This CDR3 region has 16 residues. Germline values: CDR1 SGHRS, CDR2 YFSETQ. CDR3 protein: CASSPGTGIFNYEQYF. CDR3 nucleotide sequence: TGCGCCAGCAGCCCCGGGACAGGGATTTTTAACTACGAGCAGTACTTC. Based on the CDR3 plus reference TRBV5-1 and TRBJ2-7, the full variable domain is KAGVTQTPRYLIKTRGQQVTLSCSPISGHRSVSWYQQTPGQGLQFLFEYFSETQRNKGNFPGRFSGRQFSNSRSEMNVSTLELGDSALYLCASSPGTGIFNYEQYFGPGTRLTVT.

This chain uses TRBV9 with TRBJ1-1, with TRBD1 identical over 12 bases. Germline assignment: CDR1 SGDLS and CDR2 YYNGEE. CDR3 length equals 16 residues. V gave up 3 bases and J gave up 0 bases; unmatched junction bases: 3. The CDR3 DNA reads as TGTGCCAGCAGCGGAGGGACAGGGGGCGTGAACACTGAAGCTTTCTTT. This codes for CASSGGTGGVNTEAFF.

The chain recombines TRBV5-1 with TRBJ2-3, with 10 positions matching TRBD2. The V gene end was trimmed by 0 bases and the J gene end by 4 bases; junction bases not matched to a gene: 8. The CDR3 contains 17 residues. Germline CDR1 reads SGHRS; CDR2 reads YFSETQ. The CDR3: CASSLASSGSPADTQYF. CDR3 coding DNA: TGCGCCAGCAGCTTGGCGTCTAGCGGGAGTCCGGCAGATACGCAGTATTTT.

In DNA, the CDR3 is TGTGCCAGCAGCCAGGGGCAACAGGGTTTCACAGATACGCAGTATTTT. Translation gives CASSQGQQGFTDTQYF. The chain combines TRBV5-6 with TRBJ2-3, with D maybe TRBD1 (6 bases). CDR3 size: 16 residues. V lost 4 bases and J 2 bases, leaving 17 bases between the germline ends. Looked up from germline, CDR1 is SGHDT and CDR2 is YYEEEE.

CDR3 region: CASSYGLAGETQYF. The CDR3 DNA sequence: TGTGCCAGCAGTTACGGACTAGCGGGAGAGACCCAGTACTTC. The chain employs TRBV6-5 and TRBJ2-5; 11 bases are a match to TRBD2. Germline V gene sequence: CDR1 MNHEY, CDR2 SVGAGI. This CDR3 is 14 amino acids long. J lost 4 bases, V lost 2 bases, and 0 bases had no gene match.

This chain uses TRBV7-2 with TRBJ2-7; 8 bases map to TRBD2. This CDR3 has 17 amino acids. V shed 1 base, J shed 6 bases, and the junction held 14 bases outside the gene matches. The germline V gene has CDR1 SGHTA and CDR2 FQGNSA. The chain's CDR3 is CASSLGASGGPGSEQYF. The CDR3 bases are TGTGCCAGCAGCTTAGGCGCGTCGGGAGGGCCCGGCAGCGAGCAGTACTTC.

This clone is a singleton in its sample. The J gene is TRBJ1-1, the V gene TRBV5-4; TRBD1 matches at 8 bases. Trimming at V came to 5 bases and at J to 4 bases, leaving 4 bases not matched to a gene. The CDR3 extends over 13 amino acids. Germline V gives CDR1 SGHNT, CDR2 YYREEE (reference sequence). The CDR3 loop reads CASRRTGGTEAFF. CDR3 coding DNA: TGTGCCAGCAGGCGTACAGGGGGCACTGAAGCTTTCTTT. The whole variable domain, remainder taken from reference TRBV5-4 and TRBJ1-1, is ETGVTQSPTHLIKTRGQQVTLRCSSQSGHNTVSWYQQALGQGPQFIFQYYREEENGRGNFPPRFSGLQFPNYSSELNVNALELDDSALYLCASRRTGGTEAFFGQGTRLTVV.

Turning to this clone: A far more abundant clone sits one base away, making this likely a read error. The V call is TRBV4-2, the J call TRBJ2-3; 10 positions agree with TRBD2. J lost 1 base, V lost 5 bases, and 3 bases had no gene match. This CDR3 comprises 15 residues. Germline values: CDR1 LGHNA, CDR2 YNFKEQ. CDR3 in amino acids: CASSSGLAGTDTQYF. DNA for the CDR3: TGTGCCAGCAGCTCCGGACTAGCGGGCACAGATACGCAGTATTTT.

The genes are TRBV29-1 and TRBJ2-1, with 7 bases matching TRBD2. Trimming removed 7 bases from V and 0 bases from J; junction bases left unmatched: 15. Germline-derived CDR1 and CDR2 are SQVTM and ANQGSEA. CDR3 length: 17 residues. The CDR3 loop is CSAVGMGGGSSYNEQFF. In DNA form, the CDR3 reads TGCAGCGCCGTTGGTATGGGGGGAGGGAGCTCCTACAATGAGCAGTTCTTC.

The chain combines TRBV4-2 with TRBJ2-5; 16 nucleotides match TRBD2. Trimming took 4 bases from V and 5 from J; bases not matched to a gene: 4. CDR1 is LGHNA and CDR2 is YNFKEQ in the germline V gene. This CDR3 is built from 16 residues. The CDR3 reads CASSRGTSGRGETQYF. CDR3 nucleotides: TGTGCCAGCAGCCGAGGGACTAGCGGGAGGGGGGAGACCCAGTACTTC.

The V call is TRBV9, the J call TRBJ2-1; unclear D gene. The CDR3 runs to 13 residues. Germline CDR1 and CDR2: SGDLS and YYNGEE. The ends were cut back, 6 bases at V and 8 bases at J, with 15 bases in the middle. The CDR3, as DNA: TGTGCCAGCAACCGAAGCCCGCGCGATGAGCAGTTCTTC. Amino acids: CASNRSPRDEQFF. The complete variable domain, with remaining parts taken from reference TRBV9 and TRBJ2-1, reads DSGVTQTPKHLITATGQRVTLRCSPRSGDLSVYWYQQSLDQGLQFLIQYYNGEERAKGNILERFSAQQFPDLHSELNLSSLELGDSALYFCASNRSPRDEQFFGPGTRLTVL.

This sequence joins TRBV4-1 and TRBJ1-1, with D hard to call. The V gene's germline CDR1 is MGHRA and CDR2 YSYEKL. This CDR3 has 15 amino acids. V lost 4 bases and J lost 5, with 17 bases in between. The CDR3 here is CASSPGRLLRTEAFF. The CDR3 nucleotides are TGCGCCAGCAGCCCGGGGAGGCTTTTGAGGACTGAAGCTTTCTTT.

This clone was counted once. The V gene is TRBV19, the J gene TRBJ1-2; D remains unclear. Germline V gene lookup returns CDR1 LNHDA and CDR2 SQIVND (reference sequence). The CDR3 loop spans 15 amino acids. Trimming stripped 3 bases from V and 0 bases from J, with 11 bases between. CDR3 loop: CASSIRTGTNYGYTF. The DNA of the CDR3 is TGTGCCAGTAGTATTAGGACGGGAACTAACTATGGCTACACCTTC.